This T cell receptor beta chain comes out of a study of blood T cell repertoires in COVID-19. As for the study in general: From the United States, Italy and Spain came samples of acute and convalescent COVID-19. In each case, the material was cDNA or gDNA derived from T cells, B-cell-depleted T cells, or PBMCs.

Source study methods: Amplification of reference gene primers provided the estimated nucleated cell counts. Repertoires were generated with immunoSEQ multiplex PCR, while TCRdb's copy carries only in-frame clones and drops some. Clonal size and the V and J genes are those of that table, whereas D and trimming came from the DNA. The table has 25,000 to 35,000 clones, around 85% seen once; the top ten hold approximately 16%. The germline gives CDR1 SNHLY, CDR2 FYNNEI. V was pared by 4 bases and J by 8 bases, with 12 bases between. The length of the CDR3 is 14 residues. The chain employs TRBV2 and TRBJ1-6, with unresolved D. The TCR comes from a woman between 55 and 75 years old with acute or convalescent COVID-19. The sequencing input was peripheral blood. CDR3 region: CASSVGQKDSPLHF. In DNA form, the CDR3 reads TGTGCCAGCAGTGTTGGGCAGAAGGATTCACCCCTCCACTTT.